This TCR beta chain was recovered during a study of cytomegalovirus exposure and HLA in healthy donors. CDR3 size: 14 residues. Germline values: CDR1 SGHNT, CDR2 YYREEE (reference sequence). V was trimmed by 5 bases and J by 5 bases, leaving 13 bases between them. Method: immunoSEQ multiplex PCR; TCRdb's copy keeps in-frame clones and lacks some. The data show around 140,000 clones, around 87% seen once. The donors were part of the validation cohort of 120 subjects. That cohort was separate from the first cohort, which comprised several hundred subjects. This clone was recorded only once. Antigen: not known. Study observations and caveats: The listing of roughly 160 TCR beta chains classed them as cytomegalovirus-associated. Usually a TCR sequence was rare, but some public TCRs were found in many donors. According to a subsequent analysis, TCR clusters from the first cohort were inclined to appear together in the 120 validation repertoires.

This TCR was sampled from a man between 18 and 29 years old in good health and CMV-seropositive. Specimen: PBMCs. The chain is built from TRBV5-4 and TRBJ1-4; no clear D. As DNA, the CDR3 is TGTGCCAGCAGTTCCCAGGTGGAAAATGAAAAACTGTTTTTT. Protein product: CASSSQVENEKLFF. Full variable domain (remainder filled in from reference TRBV5-4 and TRBJ1-4): ETGVTQSPTHLIKTRGQQVTLRCSSQSGHNTVSWYQQALGQGPQFIFQYYREEENGRGNFPPRFSGLQFPNYSSELNVNALELDDSALYLCASSSQVENEKLFFGSGTQLSVL.